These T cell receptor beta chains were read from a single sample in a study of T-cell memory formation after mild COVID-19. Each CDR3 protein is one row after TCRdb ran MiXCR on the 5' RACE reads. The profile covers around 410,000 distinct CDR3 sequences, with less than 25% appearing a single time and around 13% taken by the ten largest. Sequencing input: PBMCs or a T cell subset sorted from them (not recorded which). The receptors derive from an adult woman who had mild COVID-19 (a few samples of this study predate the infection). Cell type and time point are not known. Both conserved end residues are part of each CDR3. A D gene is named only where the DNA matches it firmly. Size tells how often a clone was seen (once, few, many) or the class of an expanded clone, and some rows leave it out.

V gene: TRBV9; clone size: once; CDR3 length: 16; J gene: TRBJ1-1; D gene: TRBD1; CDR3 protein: CASSAGSGQENTEAFF; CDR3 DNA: TGTGCCAGCAGCGCCGGCTCTGGACAGGAGAACACTGAAGCTTTCTTT
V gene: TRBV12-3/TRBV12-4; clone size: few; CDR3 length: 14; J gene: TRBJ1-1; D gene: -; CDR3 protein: CASAPGGMNTEAFF; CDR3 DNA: TGTGCCAGCGCCCCGGGGGGAATGAACACTGAAGCTTTCTTT
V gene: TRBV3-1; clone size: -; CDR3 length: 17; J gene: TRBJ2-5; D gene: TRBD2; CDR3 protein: CASRGGLGQEGQETQYF; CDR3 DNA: TGTGCCAGCAGAGGAGGACTAGGCCAAGAGGGCCAAGAGACCCAGTACTTC
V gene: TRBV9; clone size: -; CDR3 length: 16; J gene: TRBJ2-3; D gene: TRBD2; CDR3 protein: CASSVGPGLATDTQYF; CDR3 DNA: TGTGCCAGCAGCGTAGGCCCCGGACTAGCCACTGATACGCAGTATTTT
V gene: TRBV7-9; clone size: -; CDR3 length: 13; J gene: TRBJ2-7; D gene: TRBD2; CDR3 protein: CASSSLGLAPTYF; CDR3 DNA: TGTGCCAGCAGCTCCCTGGGACTAGCCCCGACGTACTTC
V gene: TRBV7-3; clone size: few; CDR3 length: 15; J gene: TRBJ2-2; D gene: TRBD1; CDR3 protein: CASSLRTGETGELFF; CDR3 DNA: TGTGCCAGCAGCTTGCGGACAGGAGAAACCGGGGAGCTGTTTTTT
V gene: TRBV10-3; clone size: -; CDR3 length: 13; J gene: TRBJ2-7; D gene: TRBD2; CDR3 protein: CASMTSGTSGQYF; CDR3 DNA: TGTGCCAGCATGACTAGCGGGACCTCCGGGCAGTACTTC
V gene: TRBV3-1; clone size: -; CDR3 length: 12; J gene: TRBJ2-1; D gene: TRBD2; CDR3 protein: CASSQDSLARFF; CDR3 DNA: TGTGCCAGCAGCCAAGATTCACTAGCGCGGTTCTTC
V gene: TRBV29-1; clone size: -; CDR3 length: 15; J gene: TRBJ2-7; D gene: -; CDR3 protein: CSVGRRLEAAYEQYF; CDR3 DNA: TGCAGCGTTGGAAGGCGACTGGAGGCTGCCTACGAGCAGTACTTC
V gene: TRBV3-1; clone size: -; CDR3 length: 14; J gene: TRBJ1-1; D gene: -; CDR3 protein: CASSQAAENTEAFF; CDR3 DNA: TGTGCCAGCAGCCAAGCCGCGGAGAACACTGAAGCTTTCTTT
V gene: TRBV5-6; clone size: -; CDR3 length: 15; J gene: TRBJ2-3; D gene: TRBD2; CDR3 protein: CASSTSGGRADTQYF; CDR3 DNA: TGTGCCAGCAGTACTAGCGGGGGGAGGGCAGATACGCAGTATTTT
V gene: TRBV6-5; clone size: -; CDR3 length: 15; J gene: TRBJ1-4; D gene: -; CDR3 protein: CASRDEGSDGEKLFF; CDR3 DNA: TGTGCCAGCAGAGATGAGGGGAGCGATGGTGAAAAACTGTTTTTT
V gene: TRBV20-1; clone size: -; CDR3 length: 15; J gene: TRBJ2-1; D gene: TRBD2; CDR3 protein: CSARGRAGRVEEQFF; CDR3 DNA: TGCAGTGCTAGAGGTCGCGCGGGGAGGGTGGAGGAGCAGTTCTTC
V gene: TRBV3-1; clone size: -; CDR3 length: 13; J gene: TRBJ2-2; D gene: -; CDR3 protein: CASSLRAAGELFF; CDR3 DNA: TGTGCCAGCAGCCTGCGGGCGGCCGGGGAGCTGTTTTTT
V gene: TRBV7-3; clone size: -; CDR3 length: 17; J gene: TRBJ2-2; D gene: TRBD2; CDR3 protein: CASSPFLTSGSSGELFF; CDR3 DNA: TGTGCCAGCAGCCCCTTCTTGACTAGCGGGAGTTCCGGGGAGCTGTTTTTT
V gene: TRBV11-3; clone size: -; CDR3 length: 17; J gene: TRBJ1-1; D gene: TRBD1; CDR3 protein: CASSLDSWGQINTEAFF; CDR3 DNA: TGTGCCAGCAGCTTAGATTCATGGGGACAGATTAACACTGAAGCTTTCTTT
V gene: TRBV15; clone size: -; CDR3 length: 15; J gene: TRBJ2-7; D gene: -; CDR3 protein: CATSRDGASPYEQYF; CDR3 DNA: TGTGCCACCAGCAGAGATGGGGCAAGCCCCTACGAGCAGTACTTC
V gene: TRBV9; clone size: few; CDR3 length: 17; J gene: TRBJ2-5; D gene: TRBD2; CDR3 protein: CASSSGLAGIARETQYF; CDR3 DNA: TGTGCCAGCAGTTCTGGACTAGCGGGAATAGCGCGAGAGACCCAGTACTTC
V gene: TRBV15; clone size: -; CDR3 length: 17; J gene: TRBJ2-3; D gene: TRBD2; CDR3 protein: CATSRPAGGLGTDTQYF; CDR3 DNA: TGTGCCACCAGCAGACCAGCGGGGGGGCTTGGCACAGATACGCAGTATTTT
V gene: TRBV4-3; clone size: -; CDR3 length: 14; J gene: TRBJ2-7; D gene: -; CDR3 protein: CASSQVIWGYEQYF; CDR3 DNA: TGCGCCAGCAGCCAAGTAATTTGGGGCTACGAGCAGTACTTC
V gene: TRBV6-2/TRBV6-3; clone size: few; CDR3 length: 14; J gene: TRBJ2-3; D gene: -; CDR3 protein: CASSQTQVGDTQYF; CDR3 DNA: TGTGCCAGCAGCCAAACCCAAGTGGGAGATACGCAGTATTTT
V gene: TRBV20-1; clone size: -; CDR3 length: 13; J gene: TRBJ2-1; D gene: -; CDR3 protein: CSVRGAPYNEQFF; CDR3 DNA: TGCAGTGTACGGGGGGCCCCTTACAATGAGCAGTTCTTC
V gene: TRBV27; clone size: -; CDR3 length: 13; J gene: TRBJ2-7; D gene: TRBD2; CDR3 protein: CASSIGLGYEQYF; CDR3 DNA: TGTGCCAGCAGCATTGGACTAGGCTACGAGCAGTACTTC
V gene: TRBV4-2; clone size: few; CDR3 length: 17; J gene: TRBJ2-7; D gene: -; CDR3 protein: CASSQFPIIAEAYEQYF; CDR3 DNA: TGTGCCAGCAGCCAATTCCCCATAATAGCTGAGGCCTACGAGCAGTACTTC
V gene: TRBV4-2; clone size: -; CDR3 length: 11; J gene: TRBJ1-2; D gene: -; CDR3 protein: CASSQEAGYTF; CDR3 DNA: TGTGCCAGCAGCCAAGAAGCAGGCTACACCTTC
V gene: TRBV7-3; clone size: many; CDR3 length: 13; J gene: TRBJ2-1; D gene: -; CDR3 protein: CASSLKQGNEQFF; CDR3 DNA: TGTGCCAGCAGCTTAAAACAGGGTAATGAGCAGTTCTTC
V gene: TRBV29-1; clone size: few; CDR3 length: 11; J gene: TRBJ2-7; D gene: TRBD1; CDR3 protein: CSAGTAYEQYF; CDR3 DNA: TGCAGCGCCGGGACAGCCTACGAGCAGTACTTC
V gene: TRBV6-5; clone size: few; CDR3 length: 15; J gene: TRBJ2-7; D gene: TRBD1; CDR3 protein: CASSFRGTGSYEQYF; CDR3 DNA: TGTGCCAGCAGTTTCCGCGGGACAGGGTCCTACGAGCAGTACTTC
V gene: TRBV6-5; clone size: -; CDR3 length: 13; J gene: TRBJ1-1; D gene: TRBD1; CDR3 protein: CASRYRGETEAFF; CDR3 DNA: TGTGCCAGCAGGTACAGGGGAGAGACTGAAGCTTTCTTT
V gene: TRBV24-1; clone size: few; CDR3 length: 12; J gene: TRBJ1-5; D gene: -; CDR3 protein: CATSESNQPQHF; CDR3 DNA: TGTGCCACCAGTGAGAGCAATCAGCCCCAGCATTTT
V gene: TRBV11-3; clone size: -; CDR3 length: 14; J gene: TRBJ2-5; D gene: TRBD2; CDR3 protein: CASKDLAGEETQYF; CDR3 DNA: TGTGCCAGCAAGGACCTAGCGGGGGAAGAGACCCAGTACTTC
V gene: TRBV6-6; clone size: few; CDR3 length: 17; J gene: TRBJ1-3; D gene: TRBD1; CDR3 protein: CASSYSDRGLAGNTIYF; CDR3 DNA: TGTGCCAGCAGTTACTCAGACAGGGGACTCGCTGGAAACACCATATATTTT
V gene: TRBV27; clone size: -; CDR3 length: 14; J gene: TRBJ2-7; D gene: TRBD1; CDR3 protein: CASSSRQGSDEQYF; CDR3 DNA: TGTGCCAGCAGTTCCCGACAGGGGAGCGACGAGCAGTACTTC
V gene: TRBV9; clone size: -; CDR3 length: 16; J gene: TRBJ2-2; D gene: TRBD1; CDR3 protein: CASSVFRDSNTGELFF; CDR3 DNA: TGTGCCAGCAGCGTATTCCGGGACAGTAACACCGGGGAGCTGTTTTTT
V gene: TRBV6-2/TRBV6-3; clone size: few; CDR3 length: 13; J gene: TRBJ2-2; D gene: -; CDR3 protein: CATHPANTGELFF; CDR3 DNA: TGTGCCACCCACCCCGCGAACACCGGGGAGCTGTTTTTT
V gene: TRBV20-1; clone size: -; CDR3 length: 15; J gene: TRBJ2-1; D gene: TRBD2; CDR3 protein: CSARDRTSGGNEQFF; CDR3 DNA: TGCAGTGCTAGAGATCGAACTAGCGGGGGTAATGAGCAGTTCTTC
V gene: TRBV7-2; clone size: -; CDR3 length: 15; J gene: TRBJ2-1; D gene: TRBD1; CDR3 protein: CASSSQGDNYNEQFF; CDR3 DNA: TGTGCCAGCAGCTCGCAGGGGGACAATTACAATGAGCAGTTCTTC
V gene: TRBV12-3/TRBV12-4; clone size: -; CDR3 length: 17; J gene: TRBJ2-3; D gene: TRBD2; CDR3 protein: CASTPRLAGVNTDTQYF; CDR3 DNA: TGTGCCAGCACCCCGAGGCTAGCGGGGGTCAACACAGATACGCAGTATTTT
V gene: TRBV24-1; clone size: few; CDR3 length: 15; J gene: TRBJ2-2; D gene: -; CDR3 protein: CATSDLLGNTGELFF; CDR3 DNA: TGTGCCACCAGTGATTTGTTGGGGAACACCGGGGAGCTGTTTTTT
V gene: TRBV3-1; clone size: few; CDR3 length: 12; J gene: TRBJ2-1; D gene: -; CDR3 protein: CASSPLRDEQFF; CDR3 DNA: TGTGCCAGCAGCCCATTAAGGGATGAGCAGTTCTTC
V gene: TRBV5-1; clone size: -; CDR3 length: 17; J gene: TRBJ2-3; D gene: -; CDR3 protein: CASSLGQAPQQGDTQYF; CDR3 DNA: TGCGCCAGCAGCTTGGGACAGGCCCCACAGCAGGGAGATACGCAGTATTTT
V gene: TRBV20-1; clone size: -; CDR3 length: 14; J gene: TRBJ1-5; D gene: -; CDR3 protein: CSAPPRGGNQPQHF; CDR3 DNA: TGCAGTGCGCCTCCGAGGGGAGGCAATCAGCCCCAGCATTTT
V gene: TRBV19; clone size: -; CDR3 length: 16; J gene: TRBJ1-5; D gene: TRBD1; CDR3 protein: CASSPGGTGTNQPQHF; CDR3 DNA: TGTGCCAGTAGTCCGGGGGGGACAGGGACGAATCAGCCCCAGCATTTT
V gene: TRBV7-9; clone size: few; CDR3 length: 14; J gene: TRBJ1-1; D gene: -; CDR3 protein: CASSLRATGTEAFF; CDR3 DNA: TGTGCCAGCAGCTTAAGGGCTACCGGGACAGAAGCTTTCTTT